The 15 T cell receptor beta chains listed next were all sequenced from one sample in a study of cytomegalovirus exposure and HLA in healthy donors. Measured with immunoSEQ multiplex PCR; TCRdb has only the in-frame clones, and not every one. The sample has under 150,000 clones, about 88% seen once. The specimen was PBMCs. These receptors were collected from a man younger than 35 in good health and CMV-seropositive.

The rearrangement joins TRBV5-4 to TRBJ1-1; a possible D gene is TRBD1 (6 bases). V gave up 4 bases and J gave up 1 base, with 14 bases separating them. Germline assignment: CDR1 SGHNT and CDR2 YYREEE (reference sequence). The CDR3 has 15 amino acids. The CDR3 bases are TGTGCCAGCAGCGGATCAGGGGCCGCGAACACTGAAGCTTTCTTT. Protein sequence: CASSGSGAANTEAFF.

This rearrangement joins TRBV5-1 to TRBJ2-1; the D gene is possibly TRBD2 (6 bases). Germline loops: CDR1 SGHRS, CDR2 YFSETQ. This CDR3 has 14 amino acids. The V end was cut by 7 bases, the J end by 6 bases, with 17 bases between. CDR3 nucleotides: TGCGCCAGCGGCTACCCCGGGACTTCCAATGAGCAGTTCTTC. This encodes CASGYPGTSNEQFF. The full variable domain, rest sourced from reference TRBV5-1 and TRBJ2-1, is KAGVTQTPRYLIKTRGQQVTLSCSPISGHRSVSWYQQTPGQGLQFLFEYFSETQRNKGNFPGRFSGRQFSNSRSEMNVSTLELGDSALYLCASGYPGTSNEQFFGPGTRLTVL.

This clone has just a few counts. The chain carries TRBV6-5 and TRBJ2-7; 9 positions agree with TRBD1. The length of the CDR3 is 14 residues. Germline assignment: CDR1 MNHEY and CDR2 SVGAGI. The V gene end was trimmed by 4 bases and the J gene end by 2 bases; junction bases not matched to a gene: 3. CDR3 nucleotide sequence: TGTGCCAGCAGTTCCGGGACAGGGCCCTACGAGCAGTACTTC. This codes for CASSSGTGPYEQYF.

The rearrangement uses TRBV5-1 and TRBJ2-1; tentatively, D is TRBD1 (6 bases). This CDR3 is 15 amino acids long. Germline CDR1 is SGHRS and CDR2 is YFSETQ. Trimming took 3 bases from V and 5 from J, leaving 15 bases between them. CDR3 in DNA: TGCGCCAGCAGCTCGACGGGACAAGAGAACAATGAGCAGTTCTTC. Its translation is CASSSTGQENNEQFF.

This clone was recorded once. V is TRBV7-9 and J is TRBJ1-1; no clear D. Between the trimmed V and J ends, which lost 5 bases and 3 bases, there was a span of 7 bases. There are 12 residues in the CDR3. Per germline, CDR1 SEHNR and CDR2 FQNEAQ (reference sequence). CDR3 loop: CASSPRDTEAFF. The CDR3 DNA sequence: TGTGCCAGCAGCCCCCGGGACACTGAAGCTTTCTTT. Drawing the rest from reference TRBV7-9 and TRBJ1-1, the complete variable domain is DTGVSQNPRHKITKRGQNVTFRCDPISEHNRLYWYRQTLGQGPEFLTYFQNEAQLEKSRLLSDRFSAERPKGSFSTLEIQRTEQGDSAMYLCASSPRDTEAFFGQGTRLTVV.

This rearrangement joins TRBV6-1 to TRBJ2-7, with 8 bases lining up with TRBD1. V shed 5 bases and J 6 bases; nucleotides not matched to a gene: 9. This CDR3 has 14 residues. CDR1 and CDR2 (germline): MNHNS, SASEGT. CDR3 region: CASSTQGAEGEQYF. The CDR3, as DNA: TGTGCCAGCAGTACCCAGGGGGCAGAGGGCGAGCAGTACTTC.

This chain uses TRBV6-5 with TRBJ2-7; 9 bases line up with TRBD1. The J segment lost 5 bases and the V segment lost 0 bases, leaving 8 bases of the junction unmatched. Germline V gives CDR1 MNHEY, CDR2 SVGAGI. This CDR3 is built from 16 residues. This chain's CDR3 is CASSYSGTGNMDEQYF. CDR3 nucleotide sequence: TGTGCCAGCAGTTACTCAGGGACAGGGAATATGGACGAGCAGTACTTC.

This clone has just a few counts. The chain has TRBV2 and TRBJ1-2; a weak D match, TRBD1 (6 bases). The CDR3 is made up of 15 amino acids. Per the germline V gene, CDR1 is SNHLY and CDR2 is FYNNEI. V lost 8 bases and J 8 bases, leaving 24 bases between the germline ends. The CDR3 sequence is CASVTSNRDLLGYTF. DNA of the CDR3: TGTGCCAGCGTGACATCGAACAGGGATTTATTGGGCTACACCTTC.

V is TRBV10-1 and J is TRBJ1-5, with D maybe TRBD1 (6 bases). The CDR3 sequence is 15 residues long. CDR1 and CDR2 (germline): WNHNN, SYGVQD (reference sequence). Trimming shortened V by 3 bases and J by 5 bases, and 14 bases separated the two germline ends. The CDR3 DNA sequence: TGCGCCAGCAGTGATAAGGGGGTGTCCGATCAGCCCCAGCATTTT. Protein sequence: CASSDKGVSDQPQHF.

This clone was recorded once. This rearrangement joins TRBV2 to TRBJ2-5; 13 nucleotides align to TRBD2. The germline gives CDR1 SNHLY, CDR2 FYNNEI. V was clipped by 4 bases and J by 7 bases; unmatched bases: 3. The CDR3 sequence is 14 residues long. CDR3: CASSGTSGSGTQYF. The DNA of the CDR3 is TGTGCCAGCAGTGGGACTAGCGGGAGTGGGACCCAGTACTTC.

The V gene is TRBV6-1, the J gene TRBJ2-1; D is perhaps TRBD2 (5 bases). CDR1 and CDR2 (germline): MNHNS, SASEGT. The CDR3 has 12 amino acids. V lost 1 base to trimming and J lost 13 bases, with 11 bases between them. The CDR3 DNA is TGTGCCAGCAGTGAAGTTATGGGGAGTCAGTTCTTC. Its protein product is CASSEVMGSQFF.

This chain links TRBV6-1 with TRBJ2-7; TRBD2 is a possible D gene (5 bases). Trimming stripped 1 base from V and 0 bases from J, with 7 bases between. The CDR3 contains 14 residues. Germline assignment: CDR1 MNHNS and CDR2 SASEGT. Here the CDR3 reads CASSEDGNSYEQYF. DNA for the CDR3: TGTGCCAGCAGTGAAGACGGGAACTCCTACGAGCAGTACTTC.

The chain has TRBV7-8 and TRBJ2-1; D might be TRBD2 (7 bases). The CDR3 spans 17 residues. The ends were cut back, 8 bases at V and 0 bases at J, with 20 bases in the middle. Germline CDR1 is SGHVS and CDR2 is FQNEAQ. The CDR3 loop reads CASLPWGASGSYNEQFF. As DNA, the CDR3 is TGTGCCAGCCTACCCTGGGGGGCTAGCGGCTCCTACAATGAGCAGTTCTTC.

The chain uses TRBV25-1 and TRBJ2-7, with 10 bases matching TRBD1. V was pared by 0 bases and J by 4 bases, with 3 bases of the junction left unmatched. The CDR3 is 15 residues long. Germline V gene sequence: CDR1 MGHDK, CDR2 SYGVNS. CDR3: CASSEYRQGAYEQYF. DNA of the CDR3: TGTGCCAGCAGTGAATATAGACAGGGGGCATACGAGCAGTACTTC.

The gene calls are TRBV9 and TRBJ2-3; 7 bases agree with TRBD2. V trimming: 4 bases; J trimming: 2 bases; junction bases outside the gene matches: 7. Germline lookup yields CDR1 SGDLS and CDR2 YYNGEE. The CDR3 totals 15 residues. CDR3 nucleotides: TGTGCCAGCAGCCGTAGCGGGCAGAACACAGATACGCAGTATTTT. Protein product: CASSRSGQNTDTQYF.